This T cell receptor (beta chain) was obtained from a study of blood T cells in healthy people across ages. This clonotype was picked up a small number of times. The second PCR ran roughly 6 to 11 cycles with a sample-barcoded 5' primer and J-beta primers. TCRdb reanalysed the 5' RACE reads using MiXCR and keeps one entry per CDR3 protein. The sample shows 600,000 to 850,000 distinct CDR3 sequences, approximately 39% of them seen only once. The V end was cut by 2 bases, the J end by 4 bases, with 6 bases between. The CDR3 is made up of 13 amino acids. Germline lookup yields CDR1 MNHEY and CDR2 SMNVEV (reference sequence).

The receptor was derived from a woman aged 55-70 years in good health. V gene TRBV27 combines with J gene TRBJ2-1; D is unresolved. Sequenced material: blood. CDR3 loop: CASSLRLYNEQFF. In nucleotides, the CDR3 is TGTGCCAGCAGTTTAAGGCTATACAATGAGCAGTTCTTC.